This TCR beta chain is drawn from a study of blood T cell repertoires in COVID-19. Study-wide background: Some COVID-19 samples were acute and others convalescent; all came from the United States, Italy and Spain. The cDNA or gDNA used as material had been derived from T cells, B-cell-depleted T cells, or PBMCs.

The CDR3 consists of 13 residues. V trimming: 1 base; J trimming: 4 bases; junction bases outside the gene matches: 0. Germline V CDR1 and CDR2: MNHEY, SMNVEV (reference sequence). Assay used: immunoSEQ multiplex PCR; TCRdb lists only in-frame clones, some missing. In the table there are about 60,000 clones, approximately 84% of which are singletons. The sequenced sample was peripheral blood. The chain combines TRBV27 with TRBJ1-1; 7 nucleotides agree with TRBD1. This sequence was found in a human donor in a cohort sampled during active COVID-19. Written as DNA, the CDR3 is TGTGCCAGCAGTTTATACAGGGGCACTGAAGCTTTCTTT. This sequence encodes CASSLYRGTEAFF.